The 18 T cell receptor beta chains below all came from one sample that was sequenced in a study of cytomegalovirus exposure and HLA in healthy donors. The PCR contained 60 Vbeta and 13 Jbeta primers. Produced via immunoSEQ multiplex PCR; TCRdb's table is partial and in-frame only. The table has roughly 140,000 clones, 80% seen once. The source material was PBMCs. These receptors were taken from a male donor in good health and CMV-seronegative.

On this clone itself: Within the sample, other DNA sequences also encode this same CDR3. The DNA for the CDR3 is TGTGCCAGCAGCGTAGGGACTAGCGGCACAGATACGCAGTATTTT. Translating gives CASSVGTSGTDTQYF. The chain combines TRBV9 with TRBJ2-3; 9 nucleotides line up with TRBD2. Germline-derived CDR1 and CDR2 are SGDLS and YYNGEE. The CDR3 loop spans 15 amino acids. J was trimmed by 1 base and V by 0 bases; bases with no gene match: 0. The full variable domain, rest sourced from reference TRBV9 and TRBJ2-3, is DSGVTQTPKHLITATGQRVTLRCSPRSGDLSVYWYQQSLDQGLQFLIQYYNGEERAKGNILERFSAQQFPDLHSELNLSSLELGDSALYFCASSVGTSGTDTQYFGPGTRLTVL.

This chain connects TRBV6-6 to TRBJ1-2; the D gene is possibly TRBD1 (5 bases). The V end lost 0 bases, the J end lost 1 base, and 6 bases lay between the germline ends. Per the germline V gene, CDR1 is MNHNY and CDR2 is SVGAGI (reference sequence). There are 14 residues in the CDR3. The CDR3 coding sequence is TGTGCCAGCAGTTACTCGACAGATAACTATGGCTACACCTTC. As protein: CASSYSTDNYGYTF.

DNA for the CDR3: TGTGCCAGCATTAGGGGGATACGTCAAGAGACCCAGTACTTC. Protein sequence: CASIRGIRQETQYF. The gene calls are TRBV28 and TRBJ2-5, with a possible D match to TRBD1 (6 bases). This CDR3 comprises 14 residues. V dropped 7 bases and J dropped 2 bases, with 14 bases sitting between them. CDR1 MDHEN and CDR2 SYDVKM come from the germline V gene.

The count of this clone is one. A read error may produce the germline difference seen at one junction end. The chain couples TRBV7-9 to TRBJ1-1, with D unresolved. This CDR3 is built from 12 residues. Germline assignment: CDR1 SEHNR and CDR2 FQNEAQ (reference sequence). DNA of the CDR3: TGTTCCAGCAGCCCTCTGAACACTGAAGCTTTCTTT. The encoded protein is CSSSPLNTEAFF.

This chain connects TRBV29-1 to TRBJ2-5; no definite D call. Trimming left V 4 bases short and J 0 bases short, with 9 bases between. The CDR3 loop spans 13 amino acids. Germline V gives CDR1 SQVTM, CDR2 ANQGSEA. CDR3 sequence: CSVAAGYQETQYF. The CDR3 bases are TGCAGCGTTGCAGCAGGATACCAAGAGACCCAGTACTTC.

The chain uses TRBV10-3 and TRBJ1-3; D unclear. CDR3 size: 17 residues. Germline values: CDR1 ENHRY, CDR2 SYGVKD. V was cut by 2 bases and J by 0 bases, with 14 bases left in between. The CDR3 protein is CAISEPNKQYSGNTIYF. For the CDR3, the DNA is TGTGCCATCAGTGAGCCAAATAAACAGTACTCTGGAAACACCATATATTTT.

The chain recombines TRBV19 with TRBJ1-1; D ambiguous. CDR1 and CDR2 from the germline V gene are LNHDA and SQIVND (reference sequence). V shed 6 bases and J shed 0 bases, with 11 bases lying between them. The CDR3 spans 14 residues. In DNA, the CDR3 is TGTGCCAGTAGCCCCTACGACTTGAACACTGAAGCTTTCTTT. It specifies CASSPYDLNTEAFF. Full variable domain (missing parts from reference TRBV19 and TRBJ1-1): DGGITQSPKYLFRKEGQNVTLSCEQNLNHDAMYWYRQDPGQGLRLIYYSQIVNDFQKGDIAEGYSVSREKKESFPLTVTSAQKNPTAFYLCASSPYDLNTEAFFGQGTRLTVV.

The chain couples TRBV28 to TRBJ2-7; D is perhaps TRBD1 (6 bases). Per germline, CDR1 MDHEN and CDR2 SYDVKM. The CDR3 sequence is 15 residues long. Trimming cost V 5 bases and J 6 bases, with 20 bases left between them. CDR3 DNA sequence: TGTGCCAGCAGTCTCCCCCGGGTTGGGGGCCGCGAGCAGTACTTC. Its translation is CASSLPRVGGREQYF. The full variable domain, with the rest looked up from reference TRBV28 and TRBJ2-7, is DVKVTQSSRYLVKRTGEKVFLECVQDMDHENMFWYRQDPGLGLRLIYFSYDVKMKEKGDIPEGYSVSREKKERFSLILESASTNQTSMYLCASSLPRVGGREQYFGPGTRLTVT.

This clone was counted a single time. The chain employs TRBV2 and TRBJ1-3; D gene ambiguous. CDR3 length: 13 residues. CDR1 is SNHLY and CDR2 is FYNNEI in the germline V gene. The V gene lost 7 bases and the J gene lost 5 bases, with 12 bases spanning the gap. DNA of the CDR3: TGTGCCAGCAAGTCTTTCTACCGAAACACCATATATTTT. It yields the protein CASKSFYRNTIYF.

This chain joins TRBV6-5 and TRBJ1-6; TRBD1 is a possible D gene (5 bases). V was cut by 7 bases and J by 14 bases, with 15 bases left in between. This CDR3 is 12 amino acids long. Germline loops: CDR1 MNHEY, CDR2 SVGAGI. The CDR3 region has the DNA TGTGCCAGCACCTCCCGACAAGGGGCCCTCCACTTT. Amino acids: CASTSRQGALHF.

V usage is TRBV7-2 and J usage is TRBJ2-5; D not resolved. The CDR3 has 14 residues. Germline loops: CDR1 SGHTA, CDR2 FQGNSA. V lost 5 bases and J 2 bases, leaving 12 bases between the germline ends. The DNA for the CDR3 is TGTGCCAGCAGCAAAACAGATACGCAAGAGACCCAGTACTTC. Translating gives CASSKTDTQETQYF.

The chain recombines TRBV6-1 with TRBJ1-2, with a weak D call TRBD1 (5 bases). Germline V CDR1 and CDR2: MNHNS, SASEGT. This CDR3 contains 12 residues. Trimming took off 8 bases at V and 5 bases at J, with 12 bases between the two ends. CDR3 nucleotides: TGTGCCAGCCATGCCCGGGGGTATGGCTACACCTTC. This translates into CASHARGYGYTF.

The rearrangement uses TRBV7-9 and TRBJ2-3; a possible D gene is TRBD2 (5 bases). CDR1 SEHNR and CDR2 FQNEAQ come from the germline V gene (reference sequence). Trimming stripped 5 bases from V and 1 base from J, with 22 bases between. The CDR3 runs 18 residues. The CDR3 spells CASSQRVSTAARTDTQYF. CDR3 DNA sequence: TGTGCCAGCAGCCAGAGGGTTTCGACGGCAGCCCGCACAGATACGCAGTATTTT.

The gene calls are TRBV5-1 and TRBJ2-7; a possible D gene is TRBD1 (6 bases). V was clipped by 0 bases and J by 3 bases, with 13 bases between them. Germline V gene data show CDR1 as SGHRS and CDR2 as YFSETQ. CDR3 size: 15 residues. The CDR3 nucleotides read TGCGCCAGCAGCTTGGAACCCGGACAGCGCTACGAGCAGTACTTC. Translated, it gives CASSLEPGQRYEQYF.

The V and J genes are TRBV2 and TRBJ1-1; the D is unclear. There are 15 residues in the CDR3. CDR1 is SNHLY, CDR2 FYNNEI, per germline. With 6 bases removed from V and 5 bases from J, the gap between germline ends came to 19 bases. The CDR3 region is CASREASLRGTEAFF. DNA of the CDR3: TGTGCCAGCAGGGAGGCTTCGCTCCGAGGGACTGAAGCTTTCTTT.

V and J are TRBV14 and TRBJ2-1; D is possibly TRBD2 (6 bases). The V and J ends lost 4 bases and 6 bases respectively, with 19 bases between them. The CDR3 is 16 residues long. Per the germline V gene, CDR1 is SGHDN and CDR2 is FVKESK. CDR3 DNA: TGTGCCAGCAGCCGGTATAATGCAGGAGGGCCCAATGAGCAGTTCTTC. It yields the protein CASSRYNAGGPNEQFF.

This clone was detected a few times. CDR3 nucleotide sequence: TGTGCCAGCAGCCCGCAACAGGGGGCGCGTACTGAAGCTTTCTTT. Translated: CASSPQQGARTEAFF. This chain joins TRBV7-9 and TRBJ1-1, with 9 bases lining up with TRBD1. The CDR3 length is 15 residues. Trimming removed 5 bases from V and 5 bases from J; junction bases left unmatched: 9. The germline CDR1 and CDR2 sequences are SEHNR and FQNEAQ (reference sequence).

The chain recombines TRBV5-1 with TRBJ2-3; D may be TRBD1 (7 bases). Germline-derived CDR1 and CDR2 are SGHRS and YFSETQ. The CDR3 loop spans 15 amino acids. Trimming stripped 4 bases from V and 4 bases from J, with 16 bases between. The CDR3 region is CASSVRLGGPDTQYF. CDR3 sequence (DNA): TGCGCCAGCAGCGTTCGACTAGGGGGCCCAGATACGCAGTATTTT.